Ten or more counts support the clone carrying this T cell receptor (beta chain). Trimming took off 6 bases at V and 2 bases at J, with 11 bases between the two ends. The CDR3 extends over 13 amino acids. The sample originates from a study of regulatory T cells in long-lasting Graves disease. Time point in this sample: newly diagnosed GD, antithyroid drugs for less than 3 months. The TCR library was made from RNA that had been extracted from PBMCs in TRIzol. Assembly of TCR beta libraries relied on iRepertoire HTBI primers together with Arm-PCR of CDR3 regions. TCRdb reprocessed the multiplex PCR reads with MiXCR, giving one entry per CDR3 protein. The sample shows about 540,000 distinct CDR3 sequences, about 13% of them seen only once. The sample was also reused in another study, on T cells in Graves' hyperthyroidism and ophthalmopathy. Per that paper: With the HTBI primer set, the TCR CDR3 went through a first round of RT-PCR.

This chain connects TRBV12-3 or TRBV12-4 to TRBJ2-7, with D perhaps being TRBD1 or TRBD2 (5 bases each). The sample consisted of peripheral blood mononuclear cells (PBMCs), taken at new diagnosis, from a patient treated with antithyroid drugs. The sequence was collected from a man aged 25 to 40 with Graves disease. This chain's CDR3 is CASSPGTPYEQYF. In nucleotides, the CDR3 is TGTGCCAGCAGCCCCGGGACCCCCTACGAGCAGTACTTC.